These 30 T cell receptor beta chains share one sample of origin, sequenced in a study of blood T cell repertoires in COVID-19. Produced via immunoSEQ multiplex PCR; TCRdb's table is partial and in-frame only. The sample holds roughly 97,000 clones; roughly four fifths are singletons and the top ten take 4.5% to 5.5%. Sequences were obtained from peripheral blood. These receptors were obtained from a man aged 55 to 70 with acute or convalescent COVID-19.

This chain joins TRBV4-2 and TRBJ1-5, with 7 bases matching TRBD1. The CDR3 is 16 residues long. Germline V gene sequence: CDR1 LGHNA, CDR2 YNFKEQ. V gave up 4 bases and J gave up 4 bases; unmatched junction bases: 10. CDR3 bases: TGTGCCAGCAGCCGTTTGGGGGGACAGAGGAATCAGCCCCAGCATTTT. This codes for CASSRLGGQRNQPQHF.

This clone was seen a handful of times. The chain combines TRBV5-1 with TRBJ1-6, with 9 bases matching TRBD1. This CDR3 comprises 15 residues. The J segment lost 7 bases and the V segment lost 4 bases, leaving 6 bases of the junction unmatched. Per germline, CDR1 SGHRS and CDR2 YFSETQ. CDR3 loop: CASSTPGTGNSPLHF. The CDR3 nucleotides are TGCGCCAGCAGCACCCCCGGGACAGGGAATTCACCCCTCCACTTT.

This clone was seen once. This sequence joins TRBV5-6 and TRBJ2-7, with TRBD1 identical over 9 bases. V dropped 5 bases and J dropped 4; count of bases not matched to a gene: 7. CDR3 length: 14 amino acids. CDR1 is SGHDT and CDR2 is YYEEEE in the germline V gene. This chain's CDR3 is CASRPGQGRYEQYF. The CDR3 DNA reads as TGTGCCAGCAGACCAGGACAGGGGCGTTACGAGCAGTACTTC.

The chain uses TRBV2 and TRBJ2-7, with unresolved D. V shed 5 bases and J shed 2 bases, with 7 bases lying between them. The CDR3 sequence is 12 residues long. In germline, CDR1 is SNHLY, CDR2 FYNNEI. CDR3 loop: CASSILTYEQYF. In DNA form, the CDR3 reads TGTGCCAGCAGTATATTAACCTACGAGCAGTACTTC.

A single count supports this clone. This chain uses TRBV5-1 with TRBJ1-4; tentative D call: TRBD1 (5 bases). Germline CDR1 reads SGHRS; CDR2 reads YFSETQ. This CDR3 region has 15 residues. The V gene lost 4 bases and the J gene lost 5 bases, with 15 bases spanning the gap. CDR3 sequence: CASSPVDGGNEKLFF. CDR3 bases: TGCGCCAGCAGCCCCGTGGACGGGGGGAATGAAAAACTGTTTTTT.

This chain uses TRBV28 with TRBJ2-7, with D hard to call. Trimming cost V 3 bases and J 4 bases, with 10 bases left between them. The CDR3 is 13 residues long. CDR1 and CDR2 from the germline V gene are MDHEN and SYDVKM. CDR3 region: CASSFAVTYEQYF. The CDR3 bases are TGTGCCAGCAGTTTTGCGGTTACTTACGAGCAGTACTTC. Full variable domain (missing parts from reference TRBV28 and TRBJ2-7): DVKVTQSSRYLVKRTGEKVFLECVQDMDHENMFWYRQDPGLGLRLIYFSYDVKMKEKGDIPEGYSVSREKKERFSLILESASTNQTSMYLCASSFAVTYEQYFGPGTRLTVT.

CDR3 coding DNA: TGTGCCAGCCCTAAGTTAGTAAACACTGAAGCTTTCTTT. Translated, it gives CASPKLVNTEAFF. The chain combines TRBV2 with TRBJ1-1; D call uncertain. Trimming cost V 8 bases and J 2 bases, with 12 bases left between them. Looked up from germline, CDR1 is SNHLY and CDR2 is FYNNEI. The CDR3 length is 13 residues.

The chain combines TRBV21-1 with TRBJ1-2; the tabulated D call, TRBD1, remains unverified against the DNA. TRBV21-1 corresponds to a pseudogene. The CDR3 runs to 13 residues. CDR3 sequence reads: CASSIDTHYGYTF. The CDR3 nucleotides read TGTGCCAGCAGCATTGACACCCACTATGGCTACACCTTC.

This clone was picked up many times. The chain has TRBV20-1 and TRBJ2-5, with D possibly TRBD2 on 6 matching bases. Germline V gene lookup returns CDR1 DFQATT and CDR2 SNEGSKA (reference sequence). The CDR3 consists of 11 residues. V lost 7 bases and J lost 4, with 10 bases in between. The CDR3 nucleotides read TGCAGTGTGGCGGGACGAGAGACCCAGTACTTC. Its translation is CSVAGRETQYF.

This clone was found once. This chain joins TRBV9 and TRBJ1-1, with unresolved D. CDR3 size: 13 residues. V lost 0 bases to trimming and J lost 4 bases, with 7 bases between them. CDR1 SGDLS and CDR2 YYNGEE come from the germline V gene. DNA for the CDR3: TGTGCCAGCAGCGTAGATTCGTTCACTGAAGCTTTCTTT. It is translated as CASSVDSFTEAFF.

The CDR3 DNA reads TGTGCCAGCAGTGAAGCCAGTTTTATTCCGACAGGGGTAGAGACCCAGTACTTC. Amino acid sequence: CASSEASFIPTGVETQYF. The chain links TRBV6-1 to TRBJ2-5; 8 bases are a match to TRBD1. With 0 bases clipped from V and 4 bases from J, the junction kept 13 bases outside the gene matches. CDR3 length: 18 residues. Germline V lookup: CDR1 MNHNS, CDR2 SASEGT.

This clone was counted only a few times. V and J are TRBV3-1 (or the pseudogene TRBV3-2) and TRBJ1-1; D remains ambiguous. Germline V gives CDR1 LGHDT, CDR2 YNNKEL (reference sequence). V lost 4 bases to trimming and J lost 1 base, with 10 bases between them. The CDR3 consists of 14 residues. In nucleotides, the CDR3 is TGTGCCAGCAGCCTTTTGGCCCCGAACACTGAAGCTTTCTTT. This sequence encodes CASSLLAPNTEAFF.

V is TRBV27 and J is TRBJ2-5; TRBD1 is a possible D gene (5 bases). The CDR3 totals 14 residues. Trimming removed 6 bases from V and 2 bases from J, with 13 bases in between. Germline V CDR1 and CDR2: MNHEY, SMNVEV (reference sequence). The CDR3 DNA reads TGTGCCAGCAGCTCCAGACAGACTCAAGAGACCCAGTACTTC. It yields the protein CASSSRQTQETQYF.

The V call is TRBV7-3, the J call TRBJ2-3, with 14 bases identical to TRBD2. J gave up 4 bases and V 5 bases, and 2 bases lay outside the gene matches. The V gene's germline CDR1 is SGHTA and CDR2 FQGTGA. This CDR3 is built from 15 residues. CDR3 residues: CASSVTSGGADTQYF. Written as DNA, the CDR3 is TGTGCCAGCAGCGTGACTAGCGGGGGGGCAGATACGCAGTATTTT.

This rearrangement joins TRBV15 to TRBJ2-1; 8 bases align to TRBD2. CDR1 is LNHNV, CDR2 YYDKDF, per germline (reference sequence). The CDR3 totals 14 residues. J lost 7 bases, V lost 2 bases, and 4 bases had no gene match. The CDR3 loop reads CATSRWTSRNEQFF. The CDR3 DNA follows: TGTGCCACCAGCAGATGGACTAGCAGGAATGAGCAGTTCTTC.

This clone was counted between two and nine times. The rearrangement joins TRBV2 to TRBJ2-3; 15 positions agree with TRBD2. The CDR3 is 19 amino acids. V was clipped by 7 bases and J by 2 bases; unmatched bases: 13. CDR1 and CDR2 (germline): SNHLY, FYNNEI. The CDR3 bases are TGTGCCAGCAATCTCTCCGGGACTAGCGGGAGGCACATCACAGATACGCAGTATTTT. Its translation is CASNLSGTSGRHITDTQYF. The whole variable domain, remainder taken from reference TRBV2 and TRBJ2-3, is EPEVTQTPSHQVTQMGQEVILRCVPISNHLYFYWYRQILGQKVEFLVSFYNNEISEKSEIFDDQFSVERPDGSNFTLKIRSTKLEDSAMYFCASNLSGTSGRHITDTQYFGPGTRLTVL.

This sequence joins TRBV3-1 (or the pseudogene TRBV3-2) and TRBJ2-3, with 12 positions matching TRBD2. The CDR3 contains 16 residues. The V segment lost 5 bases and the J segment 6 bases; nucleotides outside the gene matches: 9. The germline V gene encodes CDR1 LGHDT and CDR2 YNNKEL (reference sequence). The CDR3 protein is CASSSLLAGGRDTQYF. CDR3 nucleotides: TGTGCCAGCAGCTCCCTACTAGCGGGGGGCCGGGATACGCAGTATTTT.

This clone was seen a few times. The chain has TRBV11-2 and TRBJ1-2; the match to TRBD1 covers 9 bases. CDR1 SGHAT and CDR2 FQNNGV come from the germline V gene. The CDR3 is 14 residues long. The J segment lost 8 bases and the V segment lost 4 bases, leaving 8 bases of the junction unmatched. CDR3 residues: CASSSHRGHGGYTF. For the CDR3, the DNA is TGTGCCAGCAGCTCCCACAGGGGGCACGGAGGCTACACCTTC. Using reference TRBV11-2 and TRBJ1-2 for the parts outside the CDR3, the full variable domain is EAGVAQSPRYKIIEKRQSVAFWCNPISGHATLYWYQQILGQGPKLLIQFQNNGVVDDSQLPKDRFSAERLKGVDSTLKIQPAKLEDSAVYLCASSSHRGHGGYTFGSGTRLTVV.

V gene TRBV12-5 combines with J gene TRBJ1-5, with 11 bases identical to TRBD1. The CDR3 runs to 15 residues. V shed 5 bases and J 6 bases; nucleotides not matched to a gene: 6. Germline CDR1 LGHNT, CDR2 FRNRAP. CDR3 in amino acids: CASGTWDRGTQPQHF. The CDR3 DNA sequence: TGTGCTAGTGGTACCTGGGACAGGGGGACTCAGCCCCAGCATTTT.

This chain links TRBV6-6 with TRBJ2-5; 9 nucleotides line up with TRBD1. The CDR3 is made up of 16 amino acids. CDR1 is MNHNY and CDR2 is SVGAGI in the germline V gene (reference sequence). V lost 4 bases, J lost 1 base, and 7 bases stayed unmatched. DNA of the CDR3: TGTGCCAGCAGTTCGCCGGGACAGGGTTCCCAAGAGACCCAGTACTTC. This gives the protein CASSSPGQGSQETQYF.

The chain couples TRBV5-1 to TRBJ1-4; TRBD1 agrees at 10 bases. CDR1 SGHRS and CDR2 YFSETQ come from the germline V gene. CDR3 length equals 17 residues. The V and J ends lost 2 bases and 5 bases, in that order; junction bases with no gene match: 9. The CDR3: CASSLLTGGVSNEKLFF. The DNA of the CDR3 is TGCGCCAGCAGCTTATTGACAGGGGGCGTGAGCAATGAAAAACTGTTTTTT.

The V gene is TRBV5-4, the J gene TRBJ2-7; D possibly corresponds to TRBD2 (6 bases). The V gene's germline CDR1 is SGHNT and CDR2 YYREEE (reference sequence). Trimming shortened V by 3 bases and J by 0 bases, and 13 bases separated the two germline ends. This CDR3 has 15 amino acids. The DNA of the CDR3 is TGTGCCAGCAGCTCACAGACGGGAGCCTCCTACGAGCAGTACTTC. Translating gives CASSSQTGASYEQYF.

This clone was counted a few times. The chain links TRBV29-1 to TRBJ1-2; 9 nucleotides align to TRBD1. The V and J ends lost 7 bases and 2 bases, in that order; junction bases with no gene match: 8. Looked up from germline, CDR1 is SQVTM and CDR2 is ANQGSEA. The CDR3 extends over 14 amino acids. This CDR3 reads CSGGPGTGNYGYTF. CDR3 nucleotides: TGCAGCGGGGGTCCCGGGACAGGGAACTATGGCTACACCTTC.

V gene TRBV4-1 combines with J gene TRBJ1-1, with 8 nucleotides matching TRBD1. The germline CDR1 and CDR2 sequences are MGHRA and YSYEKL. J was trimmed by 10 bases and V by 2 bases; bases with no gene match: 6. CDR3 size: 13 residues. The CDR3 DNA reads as TGCGCCAGCAGCCAAACCCTTGGACAGGGAGCTTTCTTT. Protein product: CASSQTLGQGAFF.

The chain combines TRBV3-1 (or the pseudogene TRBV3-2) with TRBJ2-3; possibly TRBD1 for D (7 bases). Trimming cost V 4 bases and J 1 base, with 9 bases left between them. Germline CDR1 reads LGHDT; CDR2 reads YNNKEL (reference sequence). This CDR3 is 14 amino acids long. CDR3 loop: CASSLRGGTDTQYF. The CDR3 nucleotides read TGTGCCAGCAGCCTCAGGGGGGGCACAGATACGCAGTATTTT.

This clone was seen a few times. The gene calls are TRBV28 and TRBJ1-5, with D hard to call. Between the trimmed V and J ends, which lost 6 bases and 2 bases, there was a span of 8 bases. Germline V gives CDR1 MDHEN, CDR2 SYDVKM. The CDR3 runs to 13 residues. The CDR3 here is CASSPFRNQPQHF. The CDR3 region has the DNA TGTGCCAGCAGCCCCTTTCGCAATCAGCCCCAGCATTTT.

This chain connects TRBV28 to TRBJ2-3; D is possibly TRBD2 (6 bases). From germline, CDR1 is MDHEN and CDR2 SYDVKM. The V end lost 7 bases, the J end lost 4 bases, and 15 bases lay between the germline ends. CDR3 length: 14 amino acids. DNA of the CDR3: TGTGCCAGCACCCCCGCGGGGCCCCCAGATACGCAGTATTTT. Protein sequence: CASTPAGPPDTQYF.

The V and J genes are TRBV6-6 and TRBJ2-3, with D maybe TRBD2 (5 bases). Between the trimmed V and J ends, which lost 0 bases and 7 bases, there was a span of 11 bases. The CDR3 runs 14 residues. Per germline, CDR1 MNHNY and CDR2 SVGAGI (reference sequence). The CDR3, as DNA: TGTGCCAGCAGTTACTCGGGAGAGGCAAATACGCAGTATTTT. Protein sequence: CASSYSGEANTQYF.

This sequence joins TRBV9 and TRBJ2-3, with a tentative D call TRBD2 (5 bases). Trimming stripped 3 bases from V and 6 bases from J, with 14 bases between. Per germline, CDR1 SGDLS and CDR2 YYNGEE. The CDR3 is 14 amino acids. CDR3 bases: TGTGCCAGCAGCGACAGTCGGGGTGGCGATACGCAGTATTTT. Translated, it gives CASSDSRGGDTQYF.

As DNA, the CDR3 is TGTGCCAGCAGTGTACTCGGGGACTTGAGTGGAAACACCATATATTTT. Amino acids: CASSVLGDLSGNTIYF. The chain uses TRBV6-1 and TRBJ1-3, with a tentative D call TRBD1 (5 bases). The CDR3 is made up of 16 amino acids. Looked up from germline, CDR1 is MNHNS and CDR2 is SASEGT. V was cut by 4 bases and J by 3 bases, with 16 bases left in between.